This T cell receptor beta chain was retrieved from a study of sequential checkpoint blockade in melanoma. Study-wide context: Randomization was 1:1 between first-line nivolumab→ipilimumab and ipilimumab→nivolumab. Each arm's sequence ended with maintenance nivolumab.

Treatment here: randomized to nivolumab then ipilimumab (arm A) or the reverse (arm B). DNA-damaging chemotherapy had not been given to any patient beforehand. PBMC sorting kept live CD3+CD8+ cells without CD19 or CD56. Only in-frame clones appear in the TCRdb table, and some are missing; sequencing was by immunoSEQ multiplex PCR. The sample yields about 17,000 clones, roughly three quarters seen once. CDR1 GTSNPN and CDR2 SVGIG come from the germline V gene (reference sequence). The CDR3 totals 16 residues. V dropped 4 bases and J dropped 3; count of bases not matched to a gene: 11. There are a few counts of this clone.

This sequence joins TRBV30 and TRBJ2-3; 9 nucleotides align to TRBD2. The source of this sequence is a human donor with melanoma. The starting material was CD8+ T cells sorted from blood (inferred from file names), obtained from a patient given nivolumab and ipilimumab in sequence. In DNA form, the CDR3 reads TGTGCCTGGACAGAGGTTGGCGGGGGGGGGACAGATACGCAGTATTTT. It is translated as CAWTEVGGGGTDTQYF.